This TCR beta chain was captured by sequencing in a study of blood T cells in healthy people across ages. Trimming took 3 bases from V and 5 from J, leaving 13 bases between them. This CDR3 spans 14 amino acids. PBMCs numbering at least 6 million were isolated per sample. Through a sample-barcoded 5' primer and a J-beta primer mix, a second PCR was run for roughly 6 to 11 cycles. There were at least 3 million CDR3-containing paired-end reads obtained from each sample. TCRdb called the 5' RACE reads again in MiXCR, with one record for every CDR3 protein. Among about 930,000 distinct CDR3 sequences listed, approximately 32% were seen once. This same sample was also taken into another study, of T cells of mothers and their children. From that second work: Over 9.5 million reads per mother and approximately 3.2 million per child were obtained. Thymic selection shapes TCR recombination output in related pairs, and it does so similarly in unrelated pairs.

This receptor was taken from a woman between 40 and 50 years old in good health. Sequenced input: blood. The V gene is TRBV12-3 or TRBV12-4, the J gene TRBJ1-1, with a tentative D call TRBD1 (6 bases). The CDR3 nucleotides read TGTGCCAGCAGTTTGGGGGGCTCCGGGACTGAAGCTTTCTTT. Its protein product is CASSLGGSGTEAFF.